Following are 10 T cell receptor beta chains from one sample sequenced in a study of HIV-infected patients and healthy controls (dated by TCRdb to between 2014 and 2016). The method behind the library was 5' RACE. The data were produced on an Illumina MiSeq. Reverse transcription of approximately 460 ng RNA was performed with SuperScript III using primers directed against the alpha and beta constant regions. Separate alpha and beta chain libraries were made by chain-specific third strand synthesis with multiplexing indices. TCRdb passed the public sequencing reads through fastp at Q25 and MiXCR, retaining productive beta sequences. One record per CDR3 amino acid sequence lists the most common genes and DNA. In all, the sample holds roughly 7,500 distinct CDR3 sequences, and 6.7% of those were seen once. 20% to 25% of the sample belongs to the ten largest clones. After antiretroviral therapy began, follow-up blood was collected from HIV-infected patients roughly three months, about 14 weeks, later. Whole blood was used without cell fractionation, so all unsorted peripheral T cells were reflected in the repertoire.

The sequenced sample was blood, obtained during antiretroviral therapy. The receptors here all came from an adult with HIV infection.

This clonotype was seen repeatedly, ten times or more. Because the library targeted alpha chains, this beta chain is an off-target read whose size means little. J is TRBJ1-3 and V is TRBV4-1, with D unclear. V lost 4 bases and J 4 bases, leaving 14 bases between the germline ends. Germline V gives CDR1 MGHRA, CDR2 YSYEKL. The CDR3 covers 15 residues. The CDR3 DNA follows: TGCGCCAGCAGCCCCCTTGGCAGCTCAGGAAACACCATATATTTT. Its protein product is CASSPLGSSGNTIYF.

This clonotype showed up many times. As an off-target read in a library built for alpha chains, this beta chain has a frequency of little significance. The V gene is TRBV30, the J gene TRBJ1-5; 8 bases map to TRBD1. CDR3 length: 13 amino acids. Germline V gives CDR1 GTSNPN, CDR2 SVGIG (reference sequence). Unmatched junction bases numbered 5, after V lost 4 bases and J lost 6 bases. CDR3 amino acids: CAWTGGFAQPQHF. The CDR3 bases are TGTGCCTGGACAGGGGGCTTCGCTCAGCCCCAGCATTTT.

This clonotype was seen at least ten times. This beta chain represents an off-target read in a library built for alpha chains; its size is of limited meaning. The chain joins TRBV7-2 to TRBJ2-3; no definite D call. V lost 6 bases and J lost 2, with 9 bases in between. Germline V gene data show CDR1 as SGHTA and CDR2 as FQGNSA. The CDR3 has 13 amino acids. CDR3: CASSPRTTDTQYF. For the CDR3, the DNA is TGTGCCAGCAGTCCCAGAACCACAGATACGCAGTATTTT.

The sample holds many counts of this clonotype. Found in a library prepared for alpha chains, this beta chain is an off-target read, and its abundance has little meaning. This CDR3 reads CASSDPRTGGYYEQYF. The CDR3 DNA is TGTGCCAGCAGTGACCCGAGGACCGGAGGGTACTACGAGCAGTACTTC. The chain has TRBV2 and TRBJ2-7; TRBD2 might be the D (6 bases). The germline V gene encodes CDR1 SNHLY and CDR2 FYNNEI. This CDR3 region has 16 residues. Trimming took off 3 bases at V and 3 bases at J, with 18 bases between the two ends.

By share of the sample, this clonotype is medium-sized. Little can be read into the size of this beta chain, an off-target read in a library designed for alpha chains. The CDR3 reads CASSLTGTSYEAFF. Written as DNA, the CDR3 is TGTGCCAGCAGCTTGACCGGGACTTCGTATGAAGCTTTCTTT. J is TRBJ1-1 and V is TRBV7-8; D might be TRBD1 (5 bases). V was cut by 3 bases and J by 7 bases, with 15 bases left in between. The CDR3 totals 14 residues. Germline V lookup: CDR1 SGHVS, CDR2 FQNEAQ.

This clonotype was counted at least ten times. The library was prepared for alpha chains; this beta chain is a stray read, so its frequency means little. The chain joins TRBV6-5 to TRBJ2-7; TRBD2 is a possible D gene (7 bases). Deletions cut 0 bases from V and 5 bases from J, with 8 bases between. CDR1 is MNHEY, CDR2 SVGAGI, per germline. CDR3 length: 13 amino acids. The DNA of the CDR3 is TGTGCCAGCAGTTACTCGCGGGGGCACGAGCAGTACTTC. Residues: CASSYSRGHEQYF.

This clonotype is medium-sized by share. With the library built for alpha chains, this beta chain is off target and its frequency is not meaningful. V and J are TRBV28 and TRBJ2-5; D call uncertain. Trimming took 2 bases from V and 5 from J, leaving 12 bases between them. CDR3 length equals 14 residues. Per germline, CDR1 MDHEN and CDR2 SYDVKM. The CDR3 region has the DNA TGTGCCAGCAGTTTAGCTTCCGACGGCGAGACCCAGTACTTC. Translation: CASSLASDGETQYF.

This clonotype was counted at least ten times. With the library built for alpha chains, this beta chain is off target and its frequency is not meaningful. The rearrangement links TRBV18 to TRBJ2-3; 11 positions agree with TRBD1. The trim removed 4 bases at V and 1 base at J, leaving 10 bases unmatched. This CDR3 is built from 18 residues. The germline V gene has CDR1 KGHSH and CDR2 LQKENI. The CDR3 DNA reads as TGTGCCAGCTCACTGGGACAGGGGGTACCTCTGGGCACAGATACGCAGTATTTT. It yields the protein CASSLGQGVPLGTDTQYF. The whole variable domain, remainder taken from reference TRBV18 and TRBJ2-3, is NAGVMQNPRHLVRRRGQEARLRCSPMKGHSHVYWYRQLPEEGLKFMVYLQKENIIDESGMPKERFSAEFPKEGPSILRIQQVVRGDSAAYFCASSLGQGVPLGTDTQYFGPGTRLTVL.

This clonotype was picked up many times. The library was designed around alpha chains, so this beta chain is a stray read whose abundance carries little weight. This chain links TRBV4-2 with TRBJ1-2; D is perhaps TRBD1 (5 bases). This CDR3 is built from 16 residues. The germline V and J ends were trimmed by 0 bases and 4 bases, with 15 bases remaining between them. Looked up from germline, CDR1 is LGHNA and CDR2 is YNFKEQ. The CDR3 is CASSQDPGTLGYGYTF. The DNA for the CDR3 is TGTGCCAGCAGCCAAGATCCGGGGACCTTAGGCTATGGCTACACCTTC.

In the case of this clonotype: The library was built for alpha chains, so this beta chain is an off-target read and its size means little. The chain joins TRBV27 to TRBJ2-7; D might be TRBD1 or TRBD2, each matching 5 bases. CDR1 and CDR2 (germline): MNHEY, SMNVEV (reference sequence). The CDR3 sequence is 14 residues long. Between the trimmed V and J ends, which lost 5 bases and 4 bases, there was a span of 15 bases. The CDR3 sequence is CASSARGGGYEQYF. The DNA for the CDR3 is TGTGCCAGCAGTGCTCGGGGCGGAGGTTACGAGCAGTACTTC.